This T cell receptor beta chain appears in the sequencing data of a study of blood T cell repertoires in COVID-19. Study information: PBMCs, B-cell-depleted T cells, or T cells provided the cDNA or gDNA that made up the material.

Participants had their cohort set by participant-reported clinical history. Data came from immunoSEQ multiplex PCR; TCRdb stores just in-frame clones and leaves some out. The sample has some 200,000 clones; roughly 88% are singletons. CDR1 and CDR2 from the germline V gene are SGDLS and YYNGEE. This CDR3 contains 16 residues. Trimming cost V 0 bases and J 2 bases, with 12 bases left between them. This chain uses TRBV9 with TRBJ2-1; TRBD2 might be the D (6 bases). The specimen was PBMCs or T cells enriched from blood (not recorded which). The sequence came from a woman aged 40-49 years with acute COVID-19. The CDR3 region has the DNA TGTGCCAGCAGCGTAGTTGGGGGGAGTCCCTACAATGAGCAGTTCTTC. Encoded protein: CASSVVGGSPYNEQFF. The full variable domain, its missing parts supplied by reference TRBV9 and TRBJ2-1, is DSGVTQTPKHLITATGQRVTLRCSPRSGDLSVYWYQQSLDQGLQFLIQYYNGEERAKGNILERFSAQQFPDLHSELNLSSLELGDSALYFCASSVVGGSPYNEQFFGPGTRLTVL.